The sequence of this T cell receptor (beta chain) was determined in a study of blood T cell repertoires in COVID-19. Across the study: The samples span acute and convalescent COVID-19 from the United States, Italy and Spain. T cells, B-cell-depleted T cells, or PBMCs supplied cDNA or gDNA.

Original processing methods: Amplified reference gene primers provided the basis for estimating nucleated cell counts. This table comes from immunoSEQ multiplex PCR, and its TCRdb copy is limited to in-frame clones, with some not included. The V and J calls and clone size come from that table; D and trimming were worked out from the DNA. The profile covers 200,000 to 250,000 clones, with roughly 85% appearing a single time and more than 2% taken by the ten largest. Germline-derived CDR1 and CDR2 are SGHNT and YYREEE (reference sequence). The germline V and J ends were trimmed by 0 bases and 1 base, with 14 bases remaining between them. The CDR3 sequence is 17 residues long. Seattle enrolled patients during active infection and tracked them longitudinally.

The chain carries TRBV5-4 and TRBJ1-3; the D gene is possibly TRBD1 (5 bases). Source material: peripheral blood. The sequence was obtained from an older woman with COVID-19, enrolled during active disease. Written as DNA, the CDR3 is TGTGCCAGCAGCTTGGATGCAGGGAAGTTATCTGGAAACACCATATATTTT. Translation gives CASSLDAGKLSGNTIYF.